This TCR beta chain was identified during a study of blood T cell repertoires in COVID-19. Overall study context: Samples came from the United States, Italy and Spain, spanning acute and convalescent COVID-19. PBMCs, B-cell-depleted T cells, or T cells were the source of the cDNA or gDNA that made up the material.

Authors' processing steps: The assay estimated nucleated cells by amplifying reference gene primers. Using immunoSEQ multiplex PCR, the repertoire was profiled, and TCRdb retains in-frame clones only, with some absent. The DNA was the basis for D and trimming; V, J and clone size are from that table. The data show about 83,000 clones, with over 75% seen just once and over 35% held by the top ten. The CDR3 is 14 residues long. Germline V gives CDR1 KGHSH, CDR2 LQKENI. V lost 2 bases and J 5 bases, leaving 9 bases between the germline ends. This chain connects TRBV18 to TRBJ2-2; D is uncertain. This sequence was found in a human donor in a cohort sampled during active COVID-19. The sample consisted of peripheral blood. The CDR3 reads CASSPIPSTGELFF. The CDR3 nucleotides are TGTGCCAGCTCACCAATCCCTTCGACCGGGGAGCTGTTTTTT.